Here is one T cell receptor beta chain with its context. The antigen is not known. The sample belongs to a study of CD8+ T cells in alopecia areata. Study context: For the treated group, dosing was oral tofacitinib at 5 to 10 mg twice daily.

cDNA reverse transcribed from extracted RNA served as the sequencing template. TCRdb's copy holds only in-frame clones and misses some; the assay was immunoSEQ multiplex PCR. Seen here are 150,000 to 200,000 clones, 50% to 65% observed once, and the top ten hold around 14%. Overall study findings and caveats: Tofacitinib yielded significantly lower scalp clonality and fewer expanded CD8+ clones among the top 100. Patients shared TCRs less clearly than mice did, possibly owing to HLA.

Treatment defined: oral pan-JAK inhibitor, 5-10 mg twice daily. The clonotype comes from a human donor with alopecia areata. The material was CD4+ T cells sorted from blood, obtained at week 24, from a patient treated with tofacitinib.

The CDR3 bases are TGCAGCGTTGAAGATGACGGGGGCACAGATACGCAGTATTTT. It encodes CSVEDDGGTDTQYF. The rearrangement joins TRBV29-1 to TRBJ2-3; D is possibly TRBD2 (5 bases). Trimming shortened V by 0 bases and J by 1 base, and 8 bases separated the two germline ends. Germline-derived CDR1 and CDR2 are SQVTM and ANQGSEA. This CDR3 is 14 amino acids long.